This paragraph reports one T cell receptor beta chain. The data were taken from a study of blood T cell repertoires in COVID-19. Study-wide context: Donors in the United States, Italy and Spain gave samples during acute or convalescent COVID-19. Nucleic acid was either cDNA or gDNA, and it came from T cells, B-cell-depleted T cells, or PBMCs.

Sequenced by immunoSEQ multiplex PCR; TCRdb stores in-frame clones only, minus some. The sample carries roughly 100,000 clones, around 80% recorded once. V dropped 6 bases and J dropped 4; count of bases not matched to a gene: 13. CDR1 MDHEN and CDR2 SYDVKM come from the germline V gene. The CDR3 covers 18 residues. This sequence joins TRBV28 and TRBJ2-6; 9 positions agree with TRBD2. The TCR comes from an older man with acute or convalescent COVID-19. Sequencing input: peripheral blood. CDR3 region: CASSPKVAGESGANVLTF. In DNA form, the CDR3 reads TGTGCCAGCAGCCCGAAAGTAGCGGGAGAGTCCGGGGCCAACGTCCTGACTTTC.